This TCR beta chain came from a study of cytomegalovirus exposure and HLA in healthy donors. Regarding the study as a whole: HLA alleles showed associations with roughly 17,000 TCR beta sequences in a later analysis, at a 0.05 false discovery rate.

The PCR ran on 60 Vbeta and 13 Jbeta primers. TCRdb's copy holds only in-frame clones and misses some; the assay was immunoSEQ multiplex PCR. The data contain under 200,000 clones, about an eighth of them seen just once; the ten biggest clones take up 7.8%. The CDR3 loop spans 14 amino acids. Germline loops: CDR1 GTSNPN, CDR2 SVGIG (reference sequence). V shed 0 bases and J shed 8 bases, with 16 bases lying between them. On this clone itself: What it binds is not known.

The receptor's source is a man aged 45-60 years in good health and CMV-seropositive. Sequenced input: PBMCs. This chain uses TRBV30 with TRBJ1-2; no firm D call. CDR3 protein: CAWSVQSGREGYTF. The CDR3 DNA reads TGTGCCTGGAGTGTACAGTCGGGTCGGGAGGGCTACACCTTC.